These T cell receptor beta chains were read from a single sample in a study of cytomegalovirus exposure and HLA in healthy donors. Assay: immunoSEQ multiplex PCR; the TCRdb copy retains only in-frame clones and omits some. This sample has roughly 130,000 clones, with 80% found just once. The sequenced sample consisted of PBMCs. These receptors were collected from a man aged 25-40 years in good health and CMV-seronegative. Both conserved end residues are part of each CDR3. Each record gives: J gene, V gene, clone size, D gene, CDR3 protein. A D gene is named only where the DNA matches it firmly. The size of a clone is reported for some rows only, either as once, few or many, or as a class for expanded clones.

J gene: TRBJ2-1
V gene: TRBV7-9
clone size: NA
D gene: TRBD2
CDR3 protein: CASTRGGTVNEQFF

J gene: TRBJ1-1
V gene: TRBV5-1
clone size: NA
D gene: NA
CDR3 protein: CASSLRGAGGTEAFF

J gene: TRBJ1-5
V gene: TRBV5-1
clone size: NA
D gene: TRBD1
CDR3 protein: CASSPGQGAGQPQHF

J gene: TRBJ1-6
V gene: TRBV10-3
clone size: NA
D gene: NA
CDR3 protein: CAISDSNSPLHF

J gene: TRBJ2-4
V gene: TRBV4-3
clone size: NA
D gene: TRBD1
CDR3 protein: CASSQDRQGGAKNIQYF

J gene: TRBJ2-4
V gene: TRBV7-9
clone size: NA
D gene: TRBD1
CDR3 protein: CASSHQGAQGLAKNIQYF

J gene: TRBJ1-4
V gene: TRBV30
clone size: few
D gene: NA
CDR3 protein: CAWSDPSRIWSDEKLFF

J gene: TRBJ1-4
V gene: TRBV7-9
clone size: few
D gene: TRBD1
CDR3 protein: CASSLGDRATNEKLFF

J gene: TRBJ1-6
V gene: TRBV5-1
clone size: NA
D gene: NA
CDR3 protein: CASSLDRNSPLHF

J gene: TRBJ2-3
V gene: TRBV12-5
clone size: NA
D gene: TRBD1
CDR3 protein: CASGLAEKDRTRGDTQYF

J gene: TRBJ1-2
V gene: TRBV6-5
clone size: NA
D gene: TRBD1
CDR3 protein: CASSFNRGRGYTF

J gene: TRBJ2-1
V gene: TRBV11-2
clone size: few
D gene: TRBD2
CDR3 protein: CASSLGLGREDEQFF

J gene: TRBJ2-3
V gene: TRBV5-1
clone size: NA
D gene: TRBD2
CDR3 protein: CASSFAGVSTDTQYF

J gene: TRBJ1-3
V gene: TRBV2
clone size: NA
D gene: TRBD1
CDR3 protein: CASSAGQGLRSGNTIYF

J gene: TRBJ1-5
V gene: TRBV2
clone size: NA
D gene: NA
CDR3 protein: CATNRDSNQPQHF

J gene: TRBJ1-2
V gene: TRBV7-9
clone size: NA
D gene: NA
CDR3 protein: CASATPEEGHYGYTF

J gene: TRBJ2-7
V gene: TRBV7-2
clone size: NA
D gene: TRBD2
CDR3 protein: CASSVLAGWYEQYF

J gene: TRBJ2-3
V gene: TRBV5-1
clone size: NA
D gene: TRBD1
CDR3 protein: CASSLGTGGGDTQYF

J gene: TRBJ1-1
V gene: TRBV19
clone size: NA
D gene: NA
CDR3 protein: CASMGGTEAFF

J gene: TRBJ2-7
V gene: TRBV28
clone size: once
D gene: NA
CDR3 protein: CASGEGTGRYEQYF

J gene: TRBJ1-1
V gene: TRBV18
clone size: NA
D gene: TRBD1
CDR3 protein: CASSAGQANTEAFF

J gene: TRBJ1-5
V gene: TRBV29-1
clone size: few
D gene: NA
CDR3 protein: CSVKGVGNQPQHF

J gene: TRBJ2-4
V gene: TRBV27
clone size: NA
D gene: TRBD2
CDR3 protein: CANWILTAGGRGRVVDSQYF

J gene: TRBJ2-3
V gene: TRBV5-1
clone size: NA
D gene: NA
CDR3 protein: CASSISPRGDHDDTQYF

J gene: TRBJ2-7
V gene: TRBV28
clone size: NA
D gene: TRBD2
CDR3 protein: CASRLAGREQYF

J gene: TRBJ2-3
V gene: TRBV19
clone size: NA
D gene: NA
CDR3 protein: CASMGAGGAMTDTQYF

J gene: TRBJ2-7
V gene: TRBV5-5
clone size: NA
D gene: NA
CDR3 protein: CASSLSHRTGPYEQYF

J gene: TRBJ2-6
V gene: TRBV2
clone size: NA
D gene: TRBD1
CDR3 protein: CASWGQGAGGANVLTF

J gene: TRBJ2-5
V gene: TRBV5-1
clone size: NA
D gene: TRBD2
CDR3 protein: CASSLASGGAQETQYF